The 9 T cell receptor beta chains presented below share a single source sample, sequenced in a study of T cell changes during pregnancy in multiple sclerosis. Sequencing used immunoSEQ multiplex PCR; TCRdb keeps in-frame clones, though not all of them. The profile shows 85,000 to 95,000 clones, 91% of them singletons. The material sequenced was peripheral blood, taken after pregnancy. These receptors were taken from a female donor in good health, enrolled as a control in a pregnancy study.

CDR3 in DNA: TGTGCCAGCAGCCGAGGTGCAGATACACAAGAGACCCAGTACTTC. It yields the protein CASSRGADTQETQYF. This chain uses TRBV7-2 with TRBJ2-5; D remains ambiguous. Germline lookup yields CDR1 SGHTA and CDR2 FQGNSA. This CDR3 spans 15 amino acids. With 5 bases removed from V and 2 bases from J, the gap between germline ends came to 15 bases.

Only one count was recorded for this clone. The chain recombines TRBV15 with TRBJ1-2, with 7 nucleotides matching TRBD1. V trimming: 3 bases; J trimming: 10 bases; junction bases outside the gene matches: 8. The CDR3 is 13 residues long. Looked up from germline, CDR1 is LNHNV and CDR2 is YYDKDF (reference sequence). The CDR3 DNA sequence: TGTGCCACCAGCAGTGGAGACAGGGAGATCTACACCTTC. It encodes CATSSGDREIYTF.

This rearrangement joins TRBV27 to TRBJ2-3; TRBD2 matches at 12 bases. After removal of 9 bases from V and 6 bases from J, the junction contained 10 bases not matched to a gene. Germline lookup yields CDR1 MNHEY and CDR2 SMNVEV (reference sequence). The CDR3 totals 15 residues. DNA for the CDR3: TGTGCCAGTCGACTAGCGGGGGTCCGTCCGGATACGCAGTATTTT. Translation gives CASRLAGVRPDTQYF.

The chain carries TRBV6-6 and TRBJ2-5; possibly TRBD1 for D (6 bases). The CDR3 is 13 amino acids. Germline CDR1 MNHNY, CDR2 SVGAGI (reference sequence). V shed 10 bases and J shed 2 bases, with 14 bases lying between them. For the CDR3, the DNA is TGTGCCATCAGGGACATATGGCAAGAGACCCAGTACTTC. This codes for CAIRDIWQETQYF.

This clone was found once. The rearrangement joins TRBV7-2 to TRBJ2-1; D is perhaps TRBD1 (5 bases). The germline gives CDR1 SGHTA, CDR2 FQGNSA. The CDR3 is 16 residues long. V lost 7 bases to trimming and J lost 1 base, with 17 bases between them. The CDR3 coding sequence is TGTGCCAGCACCCTAACAGGTCTTAGGTCCTACAATGAGCAGTTCTTC. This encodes CASTLTGLRSYNEQFF. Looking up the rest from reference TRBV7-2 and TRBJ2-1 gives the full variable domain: GAGVSQSPSNKVTEKGKDVELRCDPISGHTALYWYRQSLGQGLEFLIYFQGNSAPDKSGLPSDRFSAERTGGSVSTLTIQRTQQEDSAVYLCASTLTGLRSYNEQFFGPGTRLTVL.

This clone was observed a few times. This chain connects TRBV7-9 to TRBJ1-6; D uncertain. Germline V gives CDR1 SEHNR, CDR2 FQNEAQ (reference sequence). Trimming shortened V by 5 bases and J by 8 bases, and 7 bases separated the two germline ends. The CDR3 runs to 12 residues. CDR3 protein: CASSPGDSPLHF. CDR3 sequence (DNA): TGTGCCAGCAGCCCCGGGGATTCACCCCTCCACTTT.

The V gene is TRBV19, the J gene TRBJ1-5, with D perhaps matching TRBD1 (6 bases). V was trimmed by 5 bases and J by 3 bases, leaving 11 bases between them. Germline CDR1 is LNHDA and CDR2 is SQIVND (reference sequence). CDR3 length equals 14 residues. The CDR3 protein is CASSVRDTNQPQHF. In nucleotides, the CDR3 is TGTGCCAGTAGTGTGAGGGACACCAATCAGCCCCAGCATTTT.

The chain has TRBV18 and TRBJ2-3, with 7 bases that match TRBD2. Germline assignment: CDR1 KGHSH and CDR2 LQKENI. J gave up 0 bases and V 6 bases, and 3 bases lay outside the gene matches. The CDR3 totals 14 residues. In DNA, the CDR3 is TGTGCCAGCTCTCCGGGGGGTAGCACAGATACGCAGTATTTT. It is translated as CASSPGGSTDTQYF.

The CDR3, as DNA: TGTGCCAGCAGCTCCTCGGGACAAGACAATGAGCAGTTCTTC. It encodes CASSSSGQDNEQFF. V usage is TRBV7-2 and J usage is TRBJ2-1; a possible D gene is TRBD1 (6 bases). The germline V and J ends were trimmed by 4 bases and 5 bases, with 12 bases remaining between them. Germline CDR1 reads SGHTA; CDR2 reads FQGNSA. The length of the CDR3 is 14 residues.